The next 17 T cell receptor beta chains were all read from a single sample in a study of T cells expressing NK-cell markers. Reprocessing the 5' RACE reads, TCRdb reports a single entry for every CDR3 protein and omits DNA. The repertoire table contains roughly 380,000 distinct CDR3 sequences. Sequencing was carried out using blood T cells: a sorted CD56 or NKG2C T cell subset, CD4+ or CD8+ T cells, or bulk PBMC T cells (not recorded which). Source of these receptors: a man aged 18 to 69 in good health.

This chain joins TRBV20-1 and TRBJ2-5. The CDR3 is made up of 13 amino acids. Germline V gene lookup returns CDR1 DFQATT and CDR2 SNEGSKA (reference sequence). The CDR3 loop reads CSAMFGLAETQYF.

The chain has TRBV24-1 and TRBJ1-1; TCRdb's D gene call, TRBD1, goes unchecked for lack of DNA. The CDR3 is made up of 15 amino acids. Germline lookup yields CDR1 KGHDR and CDR2 SFDVKD. The CDR3: CATSGTGSMNTEAFF.

The chain uses TRBV5-4 and TRBJ2-3; the D gene TCRdb calls, TRBD1, cannot be checked with no DNA. Germline CDR1 and CDR2: SGHNT and YYREEE (reference sequence). This CDR3 contains 17 residues. The CDR3 loop is CASSLMVGGSSTDTQYF.

The chain couples TRBV7-3 to TRBJ2-2; TCRdb proposes TRBD1, but this gene call is untestable without DNA. Germline lookup yields CDR1 SGHTA and CDR2 FQGTGA. The CDR3 spans 19 residues. CDR3 in amino acids: CASSPQGGTASKRAGELFF.

The chain links TRBV7-2 to TRBJ2-7. Per germline, CDR1 SGHTA and CDR2 FQGNSA. The CDR3 sequence is 15 residues long. CDR3 protein: CASSLESRITYEQYF.

The chain uses TRBV2 and TRBJ2-1; no DNA is available, so the TRBD2 call from TCRdb remains unchecked. The CDR3 loop spans 15 amino acids. Germline V gives CDR1 SNHLY, CDR2 FYNNEI. The CDR3 here is CASCRTSGGKREQFF.

V is TRBV20-1 and J is TRBJ1-5; TCRdb proposes TRBD1, but this gene call is untestable without DNA. CDR1 DFQATT and CDR2 SNEGSKA come from the germline V gene (reference sequence). This CDR3 has 12 amino acids. The CDR3 loop is CSIDRGPQPQHF.

This sequence joins TRBV11-2 and TRBJ2-7; TCRdb outputs TRBD1, but without DNA this stays unchecked. The germline gives CDR1 SGHAT, CDR2 FQNNGV. This CDR3 has 16 residues. This CDR3 is CASSQVAGPTFYEQYF.

The chain combines TRBV20-1 with TRBJ2-3; TCRdb indicates TRBD1, and absent DNA this call remains unverified. Germline V gene data show CDR1 as DFQATT and CDR2 as SNEGSKA (reference sequence). CDR3 length equals 13 residues. This CDR3 reads CSAIRQGTDTQYF.

This chain links TRBV21-1 with TRBJ2-7; there is no DNA to check the TCRdb D call of TRBD1. TRBV21-1 is labeled a pseudogene. The CDR3 has 19 residues. CDR3: CASSKEITQGPRGAYEQYF.

This sequence joins TRBV10-3 and TRBJ2-3; the D call from TCRdb, TRBD1, cannot be confirmed without DNA. CDR1 and CDR2 (germline): ENHRY, SYGVKD. The CDR3 runs to 14 residues. This chain's CDR3 is CALSRGQGTDTQYF.

The chain joins TRBV19 to TRBJ2-3; TCRdb's D call of TRBD1 is untestable without DNA. The CDR3 covers 14 residues. Germline lookup yields CDR1 LNHDA and CDR2 SQIVND (reference sequence). This CDR3 is CASSRGTVTDTQYF.

This chain uses TRBV15 with TRBJ1-2; TCRdb picks TRBD1, but there is no DNA to check that call. CDR1 and CDR2 from the germline V gene are LNHNV and YYDKDF (reference sequence). The CDR3 has 15 residues. This chain's CDR3 is CATSRPDRAFYGYTF.

The V and J genes are TRBV5-1 and TRBJ1-4; as DNA is missing, the TRBD1 call by TCRdb cannot be tested. The CDR3 is 16 residues long. Per germline, CDR1 SGHRS and CDR2 YFSETQ. CDR3 in amino acids: CASSPWTRTESEKLFF.

The chain carries TRBV3-1 and TRBJ1-4; TCRdb's assignment of TRBD1 cannot be checked, as there is no DNA. CDR3 length equals 15 residues. CDR1 is LGHDT and CDR2 is YNNKEL in the germline V gene (reference sequence). The chain's CDR3 is CASSQVSRGHEKLFF.

The genes are TRBV4-1 and TRBJ1-5; TCRdb lists TRBD1, though no DNA is available to test this call. The CDR3 sequence is 16 residues long. Germline CDR1 is MGHRA and CDR2 is YSYEKL. The CDR3 reads CASSPGQGAVNQPQHF.

The chain uses TRBV10-3 and TRBJ2-1. CDR3 length: 13 amino acids. Germline CDR1 is ENHRY and CDR2 is SYGVKD. The CDR3 region is CAISHINYNEQFF.